Each of the 18 T cell receptor beta chains below was sequenced from the same sample in a study of spatial heterogeneity in lung cancer. Study conclusions and caveats: Tracking of tumor mutation counts was seen in expanded intratumoral alpha and beta TCR counts.

Antigens for these TCRs are unknown. TCRdb re-called the 5' RACE reads through MiXCR, storing one row per CDR3 protein. The sample includes over 5,500 distinct CDR3 sequences, over 12% of them seen just once. Time point described: sample taken at primary tumor resection. Sequencing was performed on lung tumor tissue, taken at surgery. Receptors originate from a male donor with early-stage non-small cell lung cancer.

By its share, this clonotype is medium-sized. This beta chain is an unintended read in a library built for alpha chains; its size means little. V usage is TRBV7-3 and J usage is TRBJ2-5; TRBD1 might be the D (6 bases). The CDR3 spans 13 residues. In germline, CDR1 is SGHTA, CDR2 FQGTGA. The germline V and J ends were trimmed by 6 bases and 4 bases, with 12 bases remaining between them. Written as DNA, the CDR3 is TGTGCCAGCAGTCGGTCAGGGGCAGAGACCCAGTACTTC. Residues: CASSRSGAETQYF.

This clonotype was seen repeatedly, ten times or more. This beta chain represents an off-target read in a library built for alpha chains; its size is of limited meaning. The chain employs TRBV5-5 and TRBJ1-1; D remains ambiguous. Per the germline V gene, CDR1 is SGHKS and CDR2 is YYEKEE (reference sequence). This CDR3 region has 13 residues. V gave up 4 bases and J gave up 1 base, with 8 bases separating them. CDR3 DNA: TGTGCCAGCAGCGTTCTCTGGAACACTGAAGCTTTCTTT. Amino acid sequence: CASSVLWNTEAFF.

By share of the sample, this clonotype is medium-sized. This beta chain is a stray sequence in a library constructed for alpha chains; its clone size is not meaningful. V usage is TRBV19 and J usage is TRBJ2-1, with no clear D. The CDR3 is 13 residues long. In germline, CDR1 is LNHDA, CDR2 SQIVND (reference sequence). V was trimmed by 3 bases and J by 4 bases, leaving 7 bases between them. As DNA, the CDR3 is TGTGCCAGTAGTATTGCTGGGTACAATGAGCAGTTCTTC. Encoded protein: CASSIAGYNEQFF.

Ten or more counts support this clonotype. This beta chain is a stray sequence in a library constructed for alpha chains; its clone size is not meaningful. The rearrangement links TRBV18 to TRBJ2-7; D may be TRBD1 (6 bases). V lost 6 bases and J lost 7, with 19 bases in between. The germline V gene has CDR1 KGHSH and CDR2 LQKENI. CDR3 length equals 14 residues. CDR3 sequence: CASSLGTPRWEQYF. As DNA, the CDR3 is TGTGCCAGCTCCCTTGGGACACCAAGGTGGGAGCAGTACTTC.

By share, this clonotype ranks as medium-sized (0.01 to 0.1%). This beta chain is an unintended read in a library built for alpha chains; its size means little. The chain combines TRBV27 with TRBJ2-7; TRBD2 agrees at 14 bases. The CDR3 extends over 16 amino acids. Germline assignment: CDR1 MNHEY and CDR2 SMNVEV (reference sequence). J was trimmed by 5 bases and V by 6 bases; bases with no gene match: 9. The chain's CDR3 is CASSLGLAGDIDEQYF. DNA for the CDR3: TGTGCCAGCAGCTTGGGACTAGCGGGAGATATCGACGAGCAGTACTTC.

On this clonotype itself: This beta chain was picked up by a library intended for alpha chains and is off target, so its count carries little meaning. The J gene is TRBJ1-4, the V gene TRBV28; the match to TRBD1 covers 7 bases. The CDR3 length is 16 residues. J lost 0 bases, V lost 5 bases, and 6 bases had no gene match. CDR1 is MDHEN and CDR2 is SYDVKM in the germline V gene. The CDR3, as DNA: TGTGCCAGCAGTACCGCCGGACAGGCAACTAATGAAAAACTGTTTTTT. Encoded protein: CASSTAGQATNEKLFF.

This clonotype showed up many times. This beta chain lies outside the target of a library built for alpha chains; its clone size means little. The chain has TRBV12-3 or TRBV12-4 and TRBJ1-4; 8 bases are shared with TRBD1. This CDR3 has 15 amino acids. With V trimmed by 5 bases and J by 3 bases, 5 bases remained unmatched. CDR3 in DNA: TGTGCCAGCAGTCCGACGACAGGGGCTAATGAAAAACTGTTTTTT. It specifies CASSPTTGANEKLFF.

A note on this clonotype: The library was prepared for alpha chains; this beta chain is a stray read, so its frequency means little. This chain uses TRBV28 with TRBJ2-1; no definite D call. CDR3 length: 11 amino acids. V lost 5 bases and J lost 5, with 4 bases in between. CDR1 is MDHEN, CDR2 SYDVKM, per germline. CDR3 sequence reads: CASSLNNEQFF. CDR3 nucleotides: TGTGCCAGCAGTCTAAACAATGAGCAGTTCTTC.

This clonotype was observed a handful of times. This beta chain is an unintended read in a library built for alpha chains; its size means little. The chain recombines TRBV7-3 with TRBJ2-1; TRBD1 is a possible D gene (7 bases). The CDR3 is 17 amino acids. Germline V CDR1 and CDR2: SGHTA, FQGTGA. V was pared by 1 base and J by 1 base, with 14 bases between. The CDR3 coding sequence is TGTGCCAGCAGCTTAAAACGGAGGGGACAGTCCTACAATGAGCAGTTCTTC. Protein product: CASSLKRRGQSYNEQFF.

This clonotype qualifies as medium-sized. This beta chain is an unintended read in a library built for alpha chains; its size means little. The chain joins TRBV3-1 to TRBJ1-1; D uncertain. V lost 1 base, J lost 8 bases, and 8 bases lay in between. Per germline, CDR1 LGHDT and CDR2 YNNKEL (reference sequence). The CDR3 consists of 12 residues. CDR3 sequence: CASSQASREAFF. CDR3 bases: TGTGCCAGCAGCCAAGCCTCCCGGGAAGCTTTCTTT. The full variable domain, completed using reference TRBV3-1 and TRBJ1-1, is DTAVSQTPKYLVTQMGNDKSIKCEQNLGHDTMYWYKQDSKKFLKIMFSYNNKELIINETVPNRFSPKSPDKAHLNLHINSLELGDSAVYFCASSQASREAFFGQGTRLTVV.

Within the sample, this clonotype is medium-sized. A library prepared for alpha chains yielded this beta chain as an off-target read; its size is of little meaning. V and J are TRBV9 and TRBJ2-5, with 7 bases fitting TRBD2. There are 14 residues in the CDR3. V shed 3 bases, J shed 2 bases, and the junction held 4 bases outside the gene matches. Germline values: CDR1 SGDLS, CDR2 YYNGEE. The chain's CDR3 is CASSGGGGQETQYF. DNA of the CDR3: TGTGCCAGCAGCGGCGGGGGTGGTCAAGAGACCCAGTACTTC.

In its sample, this clonotype ranks as medium-sized. Since the library was made to target alpha chains, this beta chain is a stray read and its abundance is not meaningful. The rearrangement uses TRBV6-2 or TRBV6-3 and TRBJ1-2; no clear D gene. CDR1 MNHEY and CDR2 SVGEGT come from the germline V gene. With 5 bases removed from V and 4 bases from J, the gap between germline ends came to 14 bases. The CDR3 runs 14 residues. In nucleotides, the CDR3 is TGTGCCAGCAGTGAGTTACTACAGAGCTATGGCTACACCTTC. As protein: CASSELLQSYGYTF.

Turning to this clonotype: Being off target in a library aimed at alpha chains, this beta chain has a size of little meaning. CDR3 coding DNA: TGTGCCACCAGCAGGGTTTCAACTAGCGGGATCTATGAGCAGTTCTTC. Protein sequence: CATSRVSTSGIYEQFF. V usage is TRBV15 and J usage is TRBJ2-1; 10 nucleotides match TRBD2. Germline CDR1 is LNHNV and CDR2 is YYDKDF (reference sequence). There are 16 residues in the CDR3. The V and J ends lost 3 bases and 8 bases, in that order; junction bases with no gene match: 10. Using reference TRBV15 and TRBJ2-1 for the parts outside the CDR3, the full variable domain is DAMVIQNPRYQVTQFGKPVTLSCSQTLNHNVMYWYQQKSSQAPKLLFHYYDKDFNNEADTPDNFQSRRPNTSFCFLDIRSPGLGDTAMYLCATSRVSTSGIYEQFFGPGTRLTVL.

By share, this clonotype counts as medium-sized. This beta chain turned up in a library designed for alpha chains; as an off-target read, its abundance says little. The chain carries TRBV7-9 and TRBJ2-1; 7 bases map to TRBD1. From germline, CDR1 is SEHNR and CDR2 FQNEAQ (reference sequence). V lost 1 base and J lost 8; bases outside the gene matches: 11. The CDR3 is 16 residues long. CDR3 DNA sequence: TGTGCCAGCAGCTTAGATCAAGGACAGGTTGGGCATGAGCAGTTCTTC. Translating gives CASSLDQGQVGHEQFF.

On this clonotype itself: This beta chain appears as a stray read in a library generated for alpha chains; its size is not informative. The rearrangement links TRBV10-2 to TRBJ2-5, with 8 bases identical to TRBD2. The germline gives CDR1 WSHSY, CDR2 SAAADI. This CDR3 is built from 15 residues. With V trimmed by 0 bases and J by 5 bases, 5 bases remained unmatched. The CDR3 spells CASSESLAGWETQYF. The CDR3 region has the DNA TGCGCCAGCAGTGAGTCGCTAGCGGGCTGGGAGACCCAGTACTTC.

This clonotype was found many times. With the library built for alpha chains, this beta chain is off target and its frequency is not meaningful. The chain combines TRBV7-2 with TRBJ2-7; 7 bases are a match to TRBD1. V dropped 3 bases and J dropped 4; count of bases not matched to a gene: 3. Germline V CDR1 and CDR2: SGHTA, FQGNSA. The CDR3 is made up of 13 amino acids. CDR3 DNA: TGTGCCAGCAGCTTCGACAGGGAGTACGAGCAGTACTTC. Its protein is CASSFDREYEQYF.

Relative to its sample, this clonotype is medium-sized. The library was designed around alpha chains, so this beta chain is a stray read whose abundance carries little weight. The V gene is TRBV6-4, the J gene TRBJ2-6; 7 bases are shared with TRBD1. The V gene end was trimmed by 4 bases and the J gene end by 0 bases; junction bases not matched to a gene: 6. The length of the CDR3 is 17 residues. Germline V gene lookup returns CDR1 MRHNA and CDR2 SNTAGT. The DNA of the CDR3 is TGTGCCAGCAGTGGAGGGGGCTCCCTCTCTGGGGCCAACGTCCTGACTTTC. Its protein product is CASSGGGSLSGANVLTF.

In this sample, this clonotype turned up many times. For a library built for alpha chains, this beta chain is a stray read; little rests on its size. This chain uses TRBV10-3 with TRBJ2-2, with D perhaps TRBD2 (5 bases). V lost 7 bases and J 4 bases, leaving 16 bases between the germline ends. Germline lookup yields CDR1 ENHRY and CDR2 SYGVKD. This CDR3 is 15 amino acids long. In nucleotides, the CDR3 is TGTGCCATCAATGGGGATCGACGGGGCACCGGGGAGCTGTTTTTT. The encoded protein is CAINGDRRGTGELFF.